This T cell receptor beta chain was documented in a study of shared clonotypes between healthy human individuals. Sequencing was performed with immunoSEQ multiplex PCR; in TCRdb, only in-frame clones are kept and a portion is missing. This repertoire shows around 1.9 million clones, just under 95% found once; its top ten account for 1.5% to 2%. CD45RO-negative CD8 cells positively selected for CCR7 made up the naive population, which excluded terminally differentiated effector memory CD45RA+ cells. With 0 bases removed from V and 2 bases from J, the gap between germline ends came to 14 bases. Germline V gene lookup returns CDR1 LNHNV and CDR2 YYDKDF (reference sequence). CDR3 length: 17 amino acids.

V is TRBV15 and J is TRBJ2-1; D not resolved. Sequencing was carried out using naive CD8+ T cells from PBMCs. The TCR originated in a man aged 18 to 30 in good health. Some clones in this sample may be carry-over from other donors' samples. CDR3 sequence: CATSRDRGLPPYNEQFF. The CDR3 bases are TGTGCCACCAGCAGAGATCGTGGGCTACCCCCCTACAATGAGCAGTTCTTC.